This entry lists 21 T cell receptor beta chains sequenced from one sample in a study of PD-L1 blockade in urothelial cancer (dated by TCRdb to the late 2010s). According to the study, the label for this sample's time point signals: pretreatment peripheral blood. Library preparation employed the immunoSEQ multiplex PCR assay. This immuneACCESS table, as held by TCRdb, lists in-frame sequences with V and J called but not all clones. Of the missing ones, under half trace to an unresolved V gene in checked studies; the others have no known cause. This sample comprises approximately 50,000 clones, around 80% of them detected only once. Approximately 2.9% of the sample lies in the top ten. This specimen consisted of PBMCs, obtained around atezolizumab (anti-PD-L1) treatment. The receptors derive from a man aged 65-85 years with urothelial cancer.

V and J are TRBV19 and TRBJ1-5; D might be TRBD1 (5 bases). CDR1 and CDR2 from the germline V gene are LNHDA and SQIVND (reference sequence). This CDR3 region has 19 residues. Trimming shortened V by 4 bases and J by 0 bases, and 22 bases separated the two germline ends. The CDR3 sequence is CASSTRQGVGSNSNQPQHF. CDR3 bases: TGTGCCAGTAGTACCCGCCAAGGGGTGGGCTCAAATAGCAATCAGCCCCAGCATTTT.

The rearrangement uses TRBV30 and TRBJ2-7; possible D gene TRBD2, 5 bases. V lost 0 bases to trimming and J lost 10 bases, with 10 bases between them. Germline CDR1 is GTSNPN and CDR2 is SVGIG (reference sequence). The CDR3 spans 11 residues. The CDR3 sequence is CAWSVGVTQYF. The CDR3 nucleotides read TGTGCCTGGAGTGTCGGGGTCACCCAGTACTTC.

This chain joins TRBV29-1 and TRBJ2-3; TRBD2 agrees at 7 bases. CDR1 and CDR2 (germline): SQVTM, ANQGSEA. V lost 4 bases and J lost 3; bases outside the gene matches: 4. This CDR3 comprises 13 residues. The CDR3 coding sequence is TGCAGCGTTGTTTGGACTAGTACAGATACGCAGTATTTT. Translating gives CSVVWTSTDTQYF.

This chain joins TRBV6-6 and TRBJ2-5, with D maybe TRBD1 (5 bases). The V gene's germline CDR1 is MNHNY and CDR2 SVGAGI (reference sequence). The length of the CDR3 is 15 residues. V was trimmed by 2 bases and J by 5 bases, leaving 15 bases between them. The CDR3 region is CASSYGAGSRETQYF. The CDR3 coding sequence is TGTGCCAGCAGTTACGGGGCCGGATCGAGGGAGACCCAGTACTTC.

The V call is TRBV7-9, the J call TRBJ2-7; maybe TRBD1 (6 bases). The CDR3 length is 16 residues. Trimming stripped 5 bases from V and 1 base from J, with 18 bases between. The germline gives CDR1 SEHNR, CDR2 FQNEAQ (reference sequence). The CDR3 nucleotides are TGTGCCAGCAGCCGCGAGGCCGAACAGGGTTCCTACGAGCAGTACTTC. Protein: CASSREAEQGSYEQYF.

The chain couples TRBV27 to TRBJ2-5; D is undetermined. Germline V CDR1 and CDR2: MNHEY, SMNVEV (reference sequence). CDR3 length: 11 residues. In DNA form, the CDR3 reads TGTGCGGGTTTAGCCCAAGAGACCCAGTACTTC. Its translation: CAGLAQETQYF.

In this sample, this clone turned up a few times. The rearrangement uses TRBV19 and TRBJ2-3; possibly TRBD2 for D (6 bases). The V gene lost 6 bases and the J gene lost 5 bases, with 12 bases spanning the gap. The CDR3 runs 13 residues. The germline V gene has CDR1 LNHDA and CDR2 SQIVND (reference sequence). The CDR3 DNA is TGTGCCAGTAGAATCTCTAGCGTAGATACGCAGTATTTT. Translated: CASRISSVDTQYF. Based on the CDR3 plus reference TRBV19 and TRBJ2-3, the full variable domain is DGGITQSPKYLFRKEGQNVTLSCEQNLNHDAMYWYRQDPGQGLRLIYYSQIVNDFQKGDIAEGYSVSREKKESFPLTVTSAQKNPTAFYLCASRISSVDTQYFGPGTRLTVL.

This clone has only a few counts. The chain has TRBV27 and TRBJ1-2; weak D call: TRBD1 (5 bases). The ends were cut back, 3 bases at V and 3 bases at J, with 14 bases in the middle. This CDR3 is 15 amino acids long. The germline V gene encodes CDR1 MNHEY and CDR2 SMNVEV (reference sequence). The CDR3 bases are TGTGCCAGCAGTTTTTCAGGCGGGGGATACTATGGCTACACCTTC. It yields the protein CASSFSGGGYYGYTF.

This chain connects TRBV5-1 to TRBJ2-2, with 10 bases fitting TRBD1. Germline V lookup: CDR1 SGHRS, CDR2 YFSETQ. The CDR3 length is 18 residues. J gave up 1 base and V 4 bases, and 10 bases lay outside the gene matches. CDR3 DNA sequence: TGCGCCAGCAGCCCGGCCCGGGACAGGGGCCTGAACACCGGGGAGCTGTTTTTT. Translating gives CASSPARDRGLNTGELFF.

The rearrangement joins TRBV4-2 to TRBJ1-2; the D is unclear. Per germline, CDR1 LGHNA and CDR2 YNFKEQ. The CDR3 runs to 15 residues. Trimming took off 0 bases at V and 3 bases at J, with 11 bases between the two ends. CDR3 sequence: CASSQEVSVYYGYTF. CDR3 nucleotides: TGTGCCAGCAGCCAAGAGGTTTCGGTATACTATGGCTACACCTTC.

This clone appeared once. This sequence joins TRBV5-1 and TRBJ2-2, with TRBD1 identical over 9 bases. CDR1 and CDR2 (germline): SGHRS, YFSETQ. Trimming at V came to 2 bases and at J to 3 bases, leaving 8 bases not matched to a gene. This CDR3 contains 17 residues. CDR3 sequence reads: CASSLTPGQGYTGELFF. Here the CDR3 DNA reads TGCGCCAGCAGCTTAACCCCGGGACAGGGATACACCGGGGAGCTGTTTTTT.

As to this clone: This CDR3 is also generated by other DNA sequences in the sample. The rearrangement links TRBV7-8 to TRBJ1-1; possibly TRBD1 for D (5 bases). V was shortened by 5 bases and J by 5 bases, with 9 bases between the two germline ends. Germline V CDR1 and CDR2: SGHVS, FQNEAQ. This CDR3 spans 12 amino acids. CDR3 sequence reads: CASSRRDTEAFF. The CDR3, as DNA: TGTGCCAGCAGCCGCAGGGATACTGAAGCTTTCTTT.

The rearrangement joins TRBV27 to TRBJ1-2; 11 positions agree with TRBD1. Germline V CDR1 and CDR2: MNHEY, SMNVEV (reference sequence). CDR3 length: 16 residues. V lost 0 bases, J lost 8 bases, and 8 bases stayed unmatched. The CDR3 region is CASSLSRTGGGEGYTF. The CDR3 DNA is TGTGCCAGCAGTTTATCCCGGACAGGGGGCGGGGAGGGCTACACCTTC.

V usage is TRBV10-2 and J usage is TRBJ2-2; D might be TRBD1 (6 bases). Germline V gene sequence: CDR1 WSHSY, CDR2 SAAADI. The CDR3 length is 13 residues. The V end was cut by 8 bases, the J end by 1 base, with 8 bases between. CDR3 sequence: CASLDRNTGELFF. CDR3 nucleotide sequence: TGCGCCAGCCTGGACAGGAACACCGGGGAGCTGTTTTTT.

The chain combines TRBV5-4 with TRBJ2-3; TRBD2 might be the D (6 bases). The CDR3 is 16 residues long. Trimming removed 6 bases at V and 1 base at J, with 18 bases between. Germline lookup yields CDR1 SGHNT and CDR2 YYREEE (reference sequence). The CDR3 DNA reads as TGTGCCAGCACAACGGCCGGGAGAAGTGGCACAGATACGCAGTATTTT. It specifies CASTTAGRSGTDTQYF.

The chain is built from TRBV5-5 and TRBJ2-7; 11 nucleotides align to TRBD2. From germline, CDR1 is SGHKS and CDR2 YYEKEE (reference sequence). With V trimmed by 2 bases and J by 6 bases, 4 bases remained unmatched. The CDR3 has 14 residues. CDR3 sequence: CASSFTSGSGEQYF. In DNA, the CDR3 is TGTGCCAGCAGCTTCACTAGCGGGAGCGGCGAGCAGTACTTC.

The CDR3 bases are TGCAGTGCTAGGAGGGAGGCTGAAGCTTTCTTT. Protein product: CSARREAEAFF. The chain employs TRBV20-1 and TRBJ1-1; D ambiguous. The V end lost 3 bases, the J end lost 6 bases, and 8 bases lay between the germline ends. The CDR3 totals 11 residues. Germline assignment: CDR1 DFQATT and CDR2 SNEGSKA (reference sequence).

V usage is TRBV5-8 and J usage is TRBJ1-1; D is unclear. This CDR3 region has 14 residues. Germline-derived CDR1 and CDR2 are SGHTS and YDEGEE. Trimming cost V 4 bases and J 0 bases, with 10 bases left between them. Here the CDR3 DNA reads TGTGCCAGCAGCCCCCACATCGTGAACACTGAAGCTTTCTTT. Its protein product is CASSPHIVNTEAFF.

This clone was seen a handful of times. The rearrangement joins TRBV5-1 to TRBJ1-5; D is possibly TRBD1 (5 bases). This CDR3 is built from 14 residues. The V and J ends lost 0 bases and 7 bases respectively, with 11 bases between them. Germline V CDR1 and CDR2: SGHRS, YFSETQ. CDR3: CASSLDQGQQPQHF. CDR3 nucleotides: TGCGCCAGCAGCTTGGATCAGGGTCAGCAGCCCCAGCATTTT.

This chain uses TRBV27 with TRBJ2-1; 7 nucleotides agree with TRBD2. V was pared by 1 base and J by 7 bases, with 4 bases of the junction left unmatched. CDR3 size: 14 residues. Germline CDR1 and CDR2: MNHEY and SMNVEV (reference sequence). Here the CDR3 DNA reads TGTGCCAGCAGTTTATGGGGGGGAGGGAATGAGCAGTTCTTC. Translated: CASSLWGGGNEQFF.

V usage is TRBV5-1 and J usage is TRBJ2-5, with D tentatively TRBD2 (6 bases). Trimming took 3 bases from V and 3 from J, leaving 15 bases between them. In germline, CDR1 is SGHRS, CDR2 YFSETQ. This CDR3 region has 15 residues. The CDR3 sequence: CASSSARGFEETQYF. CDR3 sequence (DNA): TGCGCCAGCAGCTCCGCCCGGGGGTTCGAAGAGACCCAGTACTTC.